This entry describes one TCR beta chain. These data come from a study of T-cell reconstitution after alpha-beta-depleted transplantation in children. Germline V gene sequence: CDR1 MDHEN, CDR2 SYDVKM. The CDR3 totals 15 residues. V lost 5 bases and J lost 7, with 21 bases in between. Unique molecular identifiers were incorporated during preparation of the TCRbeta library. From the PCR reads, TCRdb called clonotypes with MiXCR, one entry per CDR3 protein. Altogether about 500,000 distinct CDR3 sequences are present, about 30% being singletons, with the ten largest covering about 2.3%. Sequences were derived from PBMCs from the stem cell graft donor, sampled from the stem cell graft. The TCR originated in a human donor who donated a stem cell graft to a child with aplastic anemia. This chain links TRBV28 with TRBJ2-7; TRBD2 might be the D (6 bases). CDR3: CASSPLPYVAGEQYF. The CDR3 coding sequence is TGTGCCAGCAGTCCTCTCCCCTACGTTGCGGGAGAGCAGTACTTC.